This paragraph reports one T cell receptor beta chain. No antigen is known for it. The sort gate was single viable CD3+CD4+CD8-CD45RO+ cells for memory CD4+ T cells. The data were produced by immunoSEQ multiplex PCR, yet TCRdb's version contains in-frame clones alone and is incomplete. This table has some 26,000 clones, around 80% appearing once. This specimen comes from a study of memory CD4+ T cells and cytomegalovirus serostatus. About the research overall: This sample comes from healthy Belgian adults, about 10 CMV seropositive, 24 seronegative. Findings and limits, study-wide: Of under 200 reported CMV TCRbeta sequences, under 70 were found in memory CD4+ repertoires.

The V gene lost 6 bases and the J gene lost 4 bases, with 15 bases spanning the gap. The CDR3 is made up of 14 amino acids. Germline CDR1 MNHEY, CDR2 SVGAGI. V is TRBV6-5 and J is TRBJ1-1, with D unresolved. The receptor was isolated from an adult in good health and CMV-seronegative. Input material: memory CD4+ T cells from blood. The DNA of the CDR3 is TGTGCCAGCAGACCCCCGGTCCGGAGCACTGAAGCTTTCTTT. This sequence encodes CASRPPVRSTEAFF.